This is a list of T cell receptor beta chains from one sample in a study of cytomegalovirus exposure and HLA in healthy donors. Clones were sequenced by immunoSEQ multiplex PCR, and TCRdb holds only the in-frame ones, with some missing. The sample has 110,000 to 150,000 clones, more than 70% seen once. Sequencing was performed on PBMCs. Receptor source: a man aged 40-49 years in good health and CMV-seronegative. The CDR3 runs from the conserved cysteine through the conserved F or W. Each record gives: J gene, V gene, CDR3 protein.

>TRBJ1-5|TRBV5-1
CASALDSANQPQHF
>TRBJ1-1|TRBV7-2
CASSSQGMNTEAFF
>TRBJ1-2|TRBV7-3
CASSLSADSYGYTF
>TRBJ1-6|TRBV7-2
CASSLGTGSKSPLHF
>TRBJ1-4|TRBV28
CASSPPRGKLFF
>TRBJ1-4|TRBV10-1
CASSEPGRDRGPTNEKLFF
>TRBJ2-3|TRBV11-1
CASRSGRSGGTDTQYF
>TRBJ1-4|TRBV5-1
CASSFGGPIPQVREKLFF
>TRBJ2-7|TRBV5-1
CASSRRLGSGGYEQYF
>TRBJ1-1|TRBV5-1
CASSGRTGGNTEAFF